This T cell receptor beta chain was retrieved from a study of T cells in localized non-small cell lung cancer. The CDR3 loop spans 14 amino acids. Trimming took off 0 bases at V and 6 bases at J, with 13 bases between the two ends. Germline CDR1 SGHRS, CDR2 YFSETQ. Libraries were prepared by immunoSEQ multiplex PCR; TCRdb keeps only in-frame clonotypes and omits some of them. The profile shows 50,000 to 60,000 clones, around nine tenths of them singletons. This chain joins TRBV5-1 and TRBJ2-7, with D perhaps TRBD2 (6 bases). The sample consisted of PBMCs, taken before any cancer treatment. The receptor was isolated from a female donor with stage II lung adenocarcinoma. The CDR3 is CASSLDGGLLEQYF. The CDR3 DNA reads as TGCGCCAGCAGCTTGGACGGGGGACTCCTCGAGCAGTACTTC. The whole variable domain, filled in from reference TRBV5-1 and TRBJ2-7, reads KAGVTQTPRYLIKTRGQQVTLSCSPISGHRSVSWYQQTPGQGLQFLFEYFSETQRNKGNFPGRFSGRQFSNSRSEMNVSTLELGDSALYLCASSLDGGLLEQYFGPGTRLTVT.